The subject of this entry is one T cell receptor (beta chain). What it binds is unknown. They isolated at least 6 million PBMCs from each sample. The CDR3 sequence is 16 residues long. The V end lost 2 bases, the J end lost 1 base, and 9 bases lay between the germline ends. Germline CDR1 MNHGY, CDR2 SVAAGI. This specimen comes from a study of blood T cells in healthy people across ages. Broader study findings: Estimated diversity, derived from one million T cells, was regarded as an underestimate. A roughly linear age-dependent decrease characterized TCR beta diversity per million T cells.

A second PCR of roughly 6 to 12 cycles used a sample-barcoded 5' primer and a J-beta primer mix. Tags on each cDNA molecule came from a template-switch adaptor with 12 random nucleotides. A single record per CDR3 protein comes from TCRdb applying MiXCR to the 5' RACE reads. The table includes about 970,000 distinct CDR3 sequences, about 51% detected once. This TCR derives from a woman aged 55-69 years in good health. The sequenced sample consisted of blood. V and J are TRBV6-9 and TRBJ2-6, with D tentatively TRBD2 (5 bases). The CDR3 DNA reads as TGTGCCAGCAGTTATAGTGAGGGATCTGGGGCCAACGTCCTGACTTTC. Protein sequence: CASSYSEGSGANVLTF.